What follows are 14 T cell receptor beta chains derived from one specimen sequenced in a study of HIV-infected patients and healthy controls. Follow-up blood was drawn about 14 weeks, roughly three months, after antiretroviral therapy began. All unsorted peripheral T cells were captured because whole blood was used without fractionation. Reverse transcription used 450 to 650 ng RNA and constant-region primers for alpha and beta. Each of the alpha and beta chains got its own library through chain-specific third strand synthesis with indices. MiXCR, applied by TCRdb to the 5' RACE reads, yields one record per CDR3 protein. The sample holds roughly 18,000 distinct CDR3 sequences, about 8.7% seen once. The sample here was blood, taken during antiretroviral therapy. The receptors were gathered from an adult with HIV infection.

At least ten counts were recorded for this clonotype. DNA of the CDR3: TGTGCCAGCAGCTTGTACCGGGATTCACCCCTCCACTTT. Protein sequence: CASSLYRDSPLHF. J is TRBJ1-6 and V is TRBV5-6; D not resolved. Germline CDR1 reads SGHDT; CDR2 reads YYEEEE. This CDR3 comprises 13 residues. Trimming removed 1 base from V and 8 bases from J, with 7 bases in between. Full variable domain (missing parts from reference TRBV5-6 and TRBJ1-6): DAGVTQSPTHLIKTRGQQVTLRCSPKSGHDTVSWYQQALGQGPQFIFQYYEEEERQRGNFPDRFSGHQFPNYSSELNVNALLLGDSALYLCASSLYRDSPLHFGNGTRLTVT.

Many counts were recorded for this clonotype. The chain couples TRBV12-3 or TRBV12-4 to TRBJ2-3; the D gene is possibly TRBD2 (7 bases). The V end lost 3 bases, the J end lost 4 bases, and 11 bases lay between the germline ends. This CDR3 spans 14 amino acids. Here the CDR3 DNA reads TGTGCCAGCAGTTTTGGGGGGGGGCCAGATACGCAGTATTTT. This translates into CASSFGGGPDTQYF.

V gene TRBV9 combines with J gene TRBJ1-5, with unresolved D. The germline gives CDR1 SGDLS, CDR2 YYNGEE. V was shortened by 4 bases and J by 5 bases, with 16 bases between the two germline ends. This CDR3 spans 15 amino acids. The CDR3 spells CASSPGSQLYQPQHF. The CDR3 nucleotides are TGTGCCAGCAGCCCCGGCAGCCAATTATATCAGCCCCAGCATTTT.

This clonotype has ten or more counts. V is TRBV5-1 and J is TRBJ1-2, with D maybe TRBD1 (5 bases). V was shortened by 1 base and J by 3 bases, with 10 bases between the two germline ends. The CDR3 spans 14 residues. Germline CDR1 SGHRS, CDR2 YFSETQ. The CDR3 is CASSLTGPDYGYTF. The CDR3 nucleotides are TGCGCCAGCAGCTTGACGGGGCCAGACTATGGCTACACCTTC.

This clonotype was counted at least ten times. The chain is built from TRBV29-1 and TRBJ2-7; TRBD1 or TRBD2 may be the D gene (5 bases each). Germline V gives CDR1 SQVTM, CDR2 ANQGSEA. There are 13 residues in the CDR3. Trimming left V 4 bases short and J 2 bases short, with 12 bases between. The CDR3 coding sequence is TGCAGCGTTGTGACCGGGACGGCCTACGAGCAGTACTTC. Translating it yields CSVVTGTAYEQYF.

This clonotype qualifies as hyperexpanded. This chain connects TRBV28 to TRBJ1-4; a weak D match, TRBD1 (5 bases). The CDR3 has 15 residues. V lost 0 bases to trimming and J lost 4 bases, with 9 bases between them. Germline CDR1 reads MDHEN; CDR2 reads SYDVKM. The DNA of the CDR3 is TGTGCCAGCAGTTTATGGTCAGGGAGTAATGAAAAACTGTTTTTT. This sequence encodes CASSLWSGSNEKLFF. Combining the CDR3 with reference TRBV28 and TRBJ1-4 gives the whole variable domain DVKVTQSSRYLVKRTGEKVFLECVQDMDHENMFWYRQDPGLGLRLIYFSYDVKMKEKGDIPEGYSVSREKKERFSLILESASTNQTSMYLCASSLWSGSNEKLFFGSGTQLSVL.

Many counts were recorded for this clonotype. The rearrangement joins TRBV2 to TRBJ1-1, with D uncertain. Germline lookup yields CDR1 SNHLY and CDR2 FYNNEI. Between the trimmed V and J ends, which lost 4 bases and 0 bases, there was a span of 12 bases. The CDR3 spans 15 residues. The CDR3 is CASSGTRPMNTEAFF. The CDR3 DNA reads TGTGCCAGCAGTGGGACCCGTCCCATGAACACTGAAGCTTTCTTT.

This clonotype was seen a few times. The J gene is TRBJ1-1, the V gene TRBV10-3, with 8 bases that match TRBD1. Germline V gene data show CDR1 as ENHRY and CDR2 as SYGVKD. CDR3 length: 16 amino acids. V dropped 3 bases and J dropped 0; count of bases not matched to a gene: 6. The CDR3 loop reads CAISDQGQVMNTEAFF. The DNA of the CDR3 is TGTGCCATCAGTGATCAGGGACAGGTGATGAACACTGAAGCTTTCTTT.

The chain has TRBV12-3 or TRBV12-4 and TRBJ2-1, with a possible D match to TRBD1 (6 bases). With 6 bases removed from V and 0 bases from J, the gap between germline ends came to 15 bases. The CDR3 consists of 16 residues. The CDR3 sequence is CASSGTGFGSYNEQFF. Here the CDR3 DNA reads TGTGCCAGCAGCGGAACAGGGTTCGGCTCCTACAATGAGCAGTTCTTC.

Ten or more counts support this clonotype. The chain recombines TRBV19 with TRBJ1-1; D not certain. Germline values: CDR1 LNHDA, CDR2 SQIVND (reference sequence). V lost 4 bases and J 4 bases, leaving 7 bases between the germline ends. CDR3 length: 12 amino acids. The CDR3 loop is CASSTTGTEAFF. In DNA form, the CDR3 reads TGTGCCAGTAGTACGACCGGCACTGAAGCTTTCTTT.

This clonotype has a count of ten or more. The genes are TRBV6-5 and TRBJ1-4; no firm D call. Trimming removed 2 bases at V and 7 bases at J, with 11 bases between. CDR3 length: 14 residues. Germline values: CDR1 MNHEY, CDR2 SVGAGI. The CDR3 sequence is CASSYETSGEKLFF. The CDR3 coding sequence is TGTGCCAGCAGTTACGAGACAAGTGGTGAAAAACTGTTTTTT.

Worth noting for this clonotype: A clone one base away is much larger, so this may be a read error. The genes are TRBV12-3 or TRBV12-4 and TRBJ2-5; 9 nucleotides match TRBD2. The CDR3 totals 15 residues. J was trimmed by 3 bases and V by 9 bases; bases with no gene match: 11. The CDR3 region is CARSGETSGEETQYF. CDR3 bases: TGTGCCAGGAGCGGGGAGACTAGCGGAGAAGAGACCCAGTACTTC.

In its sample, this clonotype was seen many times. The chain is built from TRBV7-8 and TRBJ1-5; D ambiguous. CDR3 size: 14 residues. Looked up from germline, CDR1 is SGHVS and CDR2 is FQNEAQ. V dropped 2 bases and J dropped 4 bases, with 9 bases sitting between them. The CDR3 spells CASSLKGVNQPQHF. CDR3 nucleotides: TGTGCCAGCAGCTTAAAGGGAGTGAATCAGCCCCAGCATTTT.

The table lists this clonotype with a few counts. The rearrangement links TRBV6-2 or TRBV6-3 to TRBJ2-2; D might be TRBD1 or TRBD2, each matching 5 bases. The CDR3 loop spans 16 amino acids. Germline loops: CDR1 MNHEY, CDR2 SVGEGT. Between the trimmed V and J ends, which lost 5 bases and 7 bases, there was a span of 20 bases. The CDR3 is CASSAAGDPPGGELFF. CDR3 nucleotide sequence: TGTGCCAGCAGTGCTGCCGGGGACCCACCGGGCGGGGAGCTGTTTTTT.